These T cell receptor beta chains were read from a single sample in a study of CD8+CD57+ T cells in acquired aplastic anemia. TCRdb itself ran the reads through MiXCR, one entry per CDR3 protein. The repertoire holds 150,000 to 200,000 distinct CDR3 sequences, with 48% as singletons. The specimen sequenced was sorted CD4+, CD8+, or CD8+CD57+ T cells (not recorded which) from PBMCs. These receptors were collected from a human donor with aplastic anemia. Each CDR3 is given with its conserved first and last residue. A D gene is named only where the DNA matches it firmly. Where a row states a size, it is once, few, many or the class of an expanded clone; other rows omit it.

15	TRBV2	-	TRBJ2-1	TRBD2	CARRKREVTHDEQFF	TGTGCCAGGAGGAAGCGGGAGGTGACGCACGATGAGCAGTTCTTC
16	TRBV19	-	TRBJ1-6	-	CASSIGRQIYNSPLHF	TGTGCCAGTAGTATCGGGAGACAGATCTATAATTCACCCCTCCACTTT
17	TRBV20-1	many	TRBJ1-4	-	CSARDRQSQPINEKLFF	TGCAGTGCTAGAGATCGCCAGAGCCAACCAATTAATGAAAAACTGTTTTTT
14	TRBV10-3	-	TRBJ1-1	TRBD1	CAISEGQGNTEAFF	TGTGCCATCAGTGAGGGACAGGGAAACACTGAAGCTTTCTTT
12	TRBV27	many	TRBJ1-1	-	CASSFKGAEAFF	TGTGCCAGCAGTTTTAAGGGGGCTGAAGCTTTCTTT
12	TRBV7-3	-	TRBJ2-1	-	CASSLIGDEQFF	TGTGCCAGCAGCTTAATAGGGGATGAGCAGTTCTTC
15	TRBV7-6	-	TRBJ1-2	TRBD1	CASSPTGTLGGGYTF	TGTGCCAGCAGTCCGACAGGGACGTTAGGAGGTGGCTACACCTTC
13	TRBV2	-	TRBJ2-1	-	CASNTDTGNEQFF	TGTGCCAGCAACACTGACACGGGCAATGAGCAGTTCTTC
12	TRBV4-1	-	TRBJ2-3	-	CASSPNHDTQYF	TGCGCCAGCAGCCCAAACCACGATACGCAGTATTTT
15	TRBV15	many	TRBJ2-1	-	CATSPTSITYNEQFF	TGTGCCACCAGCCCAACTAGCATCACCTACAATGAGCAGTTCTTC
12	TRBV7-6	few	TRBJ1-1	-	CASSLKAGEAFF	TGTGCCAGCAGCTTAAAGGCTGGGGAAGCTTTCTTT
16	TRBV19	few	TRBJ1-6	-	CASSSRTGLGNSPLHF	TGTGCCAGTAGTTCGCGGACGGGTTTGGGGAATTCACCCCTCCACTTT
17	TRBV6-7	-	TRBJ2-1	TRBD2	CPGGIAGGPTAYNEQFF	TGTCCGGGAGGAATAGCGGGAGGGCCAACCGCCTACAATGAGCAGTTCTTC
14	TRBV20-1	-	TRBJ2-1	TRBD1	CSAKTGGDYNEQFF	TGCAGTGCCAAAACAGGGGGCGATTACAATGAGCAGTTCTTC
15	TRBV2	many	TRBJ2-5	-	CASSEDLALQETQYF	TGTGCCAGCAGTGAAGACCTAGCGCTTCAAGAGACCCAGTACTTC